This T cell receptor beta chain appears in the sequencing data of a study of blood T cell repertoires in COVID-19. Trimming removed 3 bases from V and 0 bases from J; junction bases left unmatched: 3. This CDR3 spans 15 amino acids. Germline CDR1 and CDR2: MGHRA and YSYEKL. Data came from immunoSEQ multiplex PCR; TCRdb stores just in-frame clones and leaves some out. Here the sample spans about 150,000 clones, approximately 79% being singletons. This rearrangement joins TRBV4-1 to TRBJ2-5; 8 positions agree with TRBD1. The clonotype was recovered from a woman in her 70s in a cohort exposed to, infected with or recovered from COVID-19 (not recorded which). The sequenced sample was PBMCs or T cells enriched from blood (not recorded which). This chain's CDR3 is CASSHGTGNQETQYF. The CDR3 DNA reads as TGCGCCAGCAGCCACGGGACAGGAAACCAAGAGACCCAGTACTTC.